This T cell receptor (beta chain) was sequenced in a study of cytomegalovirus exposure and HLA in healthy donors. Of note for this clone: Its matching antigen is unknown.

Germline CDR1 and CDR2: WNHNN and SYGVQD (reference sequence). Trimming pared 6 bases from V and 0 bases from J, leaving 18 bases between. This CDR3 has 17 residues. Study findings and constraints: Productive status was seen about 87% or about 30% of the time for most TCR beta V segments in an earlier analysis. V- and J-gene trimming in TCR beta was tied to a missense DCLRE1C variant by an analysis performed later. Common viral pathogens seemed to be connected with several of the most significant clusters, according to a later analysis.

PCR was performed using 60 Vbeta and 13 Jbeta primers. Profiled with immunoSEQ multiplex PCR; TCRdb holds only in-frame clones, not every one. The sample yields fewer than 200,000 clones, roughly 84% seen once. The origin of this receptor is a girl less than two years old in good health and CMV-seronegative. The chain recombines TRBV10-1 with TRBJ1-3; D gene uncertain. Sequenced: PBMCs. As DNA, the CDR3 is TGCGCCAGCAGGAACGACCTGCTAGTCCCCTCTGGAAACACCATATATTTT. Its translation is CASRNDLLVPSGNTIYF.